The sequence of this T cell receptor beta chain was determined in a study of T cell responses to AZD1222 COVID-19 vaccine. Background on the study: Second-dose intervals of approximately 4 or approximately 12 weeks were pooled.

Some clones are missing from TCRdb's copy, which holds only in-frame ones; the method was immunoSEQ multiplex PCR. The sample carries 85,000 to 120,000 clones, approximately 84% recorded once. Points from the study as a whole: Dominant CD4 TCR responses targeted spike regions 160-218 and 743-854. In a largely white British group with more females than males, clonal diversity was possibly underestimated. Spike-specific TCR breadth and depth rose after two AZD1222 doses.

The germline V and J ends were trimmed by 2 bases and 0 bases, with 15 bases remaining between them. Germline CDR1 SGHRS, CDR2 YFSETQ. This CDR3 comprises 16 residues. On this clone itself: Its antigen is as yet unknown.

The source material was peripheral blood, sampled on day 0 of AZD1222 vaccination. The chain uses TRBV5-1 and TRBJ2-7, with a weak D call TRBD1 (5 bases). The TCR comes from an adult in good health. The CDR3 region is CASSLLQDRSSYEQYF. The CDR3 DNA is TGCGCCAGCAGCTTACTACAGGATCGGTCCTCCTACGAGCAGTACTTC.